Below are 4 T cell receptor beta chains sequenced from a single sample in a study of blood T cell repertoires in COVID-19. Sequencing used immunoSEQ multiplex PCR; TCRdb keeps in-frame clones, though not all of them. The sample lists some 180,000 clones; 80% to 90% were seen once. The material sequenced was peripheral blood. The source of these receptors is a woman in her seventies who had recovered from COVID-19.

The chain uses TRBV18 and TRBJ1-2; TRBD1 matches 7 bases. The J segment lost 3 bases and the V segment lost 6 bases, leaving 10 bases of the junction unmatched. The V gene's germline CDR1 is KGHSH and CDR2 LQKENI. CDR3 length: 15 amino acids. The CDR3 DNA reads as TGTGCCAGCTCCCCTTCCGACAGGGCTGACTATGGCTACACCTTC. Amino acid sequence: CASSPSDRADYGYTF.

A few counts support this clone. The chain carries TRBV15 and TRBJ2-6, with D possibly being TRBD1 (6 bases). This CDR3 spans 19 amino acids. V lost 0 bases, J lost 5 bases, and 20 bases lay in between. The germline CDR1 and CDR2 sequences are LNHNV and YYDKDF (reference sequence). CDR3: CATSRDWGTGTSWANVLTF. The CDR3 bases are TGTGCCACCAGCAGAGATTGGGGAACAGGGACATCGTGGGCCAACGTCCTGACTTTC.

This clone was detected a few times. This chain uses TRBV6-1 with TRBJ2-2, with D tentatively TRBD2 (7 bases). Germline V gene sequence: CDR1 MNHNS, CDR2 SASEGT. V was trimmed by 2 bases and J by 6 bases, leaving 13 bases between them. The CDR3 is made up of 15 amino acids. The CDR3 DNA sequence: TGTGCCAGCAGTGAACAGGGGAGGGACCCCGGGGAGCTGTTTTTT. It yields the protein CASSEQGRDPGELFF.

The CDR3 DNA reads as TGCGCCAGCAGCCAAGATACCCTGACAGGGACGGCTTTCTTT. Translating gives CASSQDTLTGTAFF. The chain joins TRBV4-3 to TRBJ1-1, with 7 positions matching TRBD1. The CDR3 has 14 amino acids. CDR1 LGHNA and CDR2 YSLEER come from the germline V gene. With V trimmed by 0 bases and J by 11 bases, 9 bases remained unmatched.